This passage covers 30 T cell receptor beta chains from one sample sequenced in a study of cytomegalovirus exposure and HLA in healthy donors. The PCR used 60 Vbeta and 13 Jbeta primers. Only in-frame clones appear in the TCRdb table, and some are missing; sequencing was by immunoSEQ multiplex PCR. Among about 76,000 clones listed, around 84% were seen once. The sequenced sample consisted of PBMCs. The receptors originated from a middle-aged woman in good health and CMV-seropositive.

The count of this clone is one. This chain joins TRBV4-1 and TRBJ1-5, with 7 bases that match TRBD1. Trimming cost V 4 bases and J 2 bases; bases outside gene matches: 5. The germline V gene encodes CDR1 MGHRA and CDR2 YSYEKL. The CDR3 totals 15 residues. The chain's CDR3 is CASSPEGAGNQPQHF. CDR3 DNA: TGCGCCAGCAGCCCCGAGGGGGCTGGCAATCAGCCCCAGCATTTT.

V gene TRBV11-2 combines with J gene TRBJ2-1, with 9 bases fitting TRBD2. CDR3 size: 16 residues. Per the germline V gene, CDR1 is SGHAT and CDR2 is FQNNGV. V shed 2 bases and J 4 bases; nucleotides not matched to a gene: 6. CDR3 sequence (DNA): TGTGCCAGCAGCTTACGTCTAGCGGGGATTTACAATGAGCAGTTCTTC. It yields the protein CASSLRLAGIYNEQFF.

This chain uses TRBV18 with TRBJ2-1; 7 bases align to TRBD2. V trimming: 2 bases; J trimming: 5 bases; junction bases outside the gene matches: 12. The germline CDR1 and CDR2 sequences are KGHSH and LQKENI. This CDR3 comprises 17 residues. The CDR3 reads CASSPFSLAALNNEQFF. CDR3 bases: TGTGCCAGCTCACCATTTTCGCTAGCGGCACTAAACAATGAGCAGTTCTTC.

This chain links TRBV5-4 with TRBJ2-3; tentative D call: TRBD2 (7 bases). Germline loops: CDR1 SGHNT, CDR2 YYREEE (reference sequence). Trimming pared 0 bases from V and 1 base from J, leaving 9 bases between. The CDR3 is 15 amino acids. DNA for the CDR3: TGTGCCAGCAGCTTGGAGGGGGGGCGCACAGATACGCAGTATTTT. Amino acid sequence: CASSLEGGRTDTQYF.

The chain couples TRBV6-1 to TRBJ1-1; 9 nucleotides align to TRBD1. Trimming removed 6 bases from V and 5 bases from J; junction bases left unmatched: 4. Germline CDR1 and CDR2: MNHNS and SASEGT. This CDR3 is 13 amino acids long. For the CDR3, the DNA is TGTGCCAGCAGCCGGGACAGGGTGACTGAAGCTTTCTTT. Protein: CASSRDRVTEAFF.

There are a few counts of this clone. The rearrangement links TRBV5-1 to TRBJ2-7; TRBD1 matches 8 bases. The CDR3 extends over 15 amino acids. Trimming removed 4 bases from V and 5 bases from J; junction bases left unmatched: 11. Germline V gene sequence: CDR1 SGHRS, CDR2 YFSETQ. CDR3 sequence reads: CASSRGQVASNEQYF. CDR3 nucleotide sequence: TGCGCCAGCAGCCGGGGACAGGTTGCGTCGAACGAGCAGTACTTC.

The J gene is TRBJ2-7, the V gene TRBV6-6, with 7 bases matching TRBD1. Germline assignment: CDR1 MNHNY and CDR2 SVGAGI (reference sequence). This CDR3 has 16 amino acids. V dropped 1 base and J dropped 4; count of bases not matched to a gene: 10. As DNA, the CDR3 is TGTGCCAGCAGTTACTTCCTACGGACAGGCCGATACGAGCAGTACTTC. The encoded protein is CASSYFLRTGRYEQYF.

The chain has TRBV7-3 and TRBJ2-5, with D unclear. The V gene lost 5 bases and the J gene lost 5 bases, with 9 bases spanning the gap. The germline V gene has CDR1 SGHTA and CDR2 FQGTGA. The CDR3 runs to 12 residues. The CDR3, as DNA: TGTGCCAGCAGCCGAGGAGACGAGACCCAGTACTTC. Its protein product is CASSRGDETQYF. Together with reference TRBV7-3 and TRBJ2-5, the CDR3 gives the full variable domain: GAGVSQTPSNKVTEKGKYVELRCDPISGHTALYWYRQSLGQGPEFLIYFQGTGAADDSGLPNDRFFAVRPEGSVSTLKIQRTERGDSAVYLCASSRGDETQYFGPGTRLLVL.

The chain has TRBV7-2 and TRBJ2-3, with TRBD2 matching 11 bases. The CDR3 has 15 residues. The germline CDR1 and CDR2 sequences are SGHTA and FQGNSA. Trimming cost V 5 bases and J 6 bases; bases outside gene matches: 7. The CDR3 loop reads CASSTRLAGRDTQYF. CDR3 bases: TGTGCCAGCAGCACAAGACTAGCGGGGCGGGATACGCAGTATTTT. Complete variable domain (other parts from reference TRBV7-2 and TRBJ2-3): GAGVSQSPSNKVTEKGKDVELRCDPISGHTALYWYRQSLGQGLEFLIYFQGNSAPDKSGLPSDRFSAERTGGSVSTLTIQRTQQEDSAVYLCASSTRLAGRDTQYFGPGTRLTVL.

The rearrangement uses TRBV10-2 and TRBJ2-5, with D uncertain. V lost 3 bases and J 3 bases, leaving 17 bases between the germline ends. The CDR3 has 16 residues. Germline V gene data show CDR1 as WSHSY and CDR2 as SAAADI. The CDR3 nucleotides are TGCGCCAGCAGTGACGCGGCTCAGCAGATAAAAGAGACCCAGTACTTC. As protein: CASSDAAQQIKETQYF.

V and J are TRBV7-8 and TRBJ1-6; D is undetermined. Deletions cut 1 base from V and 5 bases from J, with 6 bases between. The CDR3 is 14 amino acids. Germline assignment: CDR1 SGHVS and CDR2 FQNEAQ. This CDR3 reads CASSLGQDNSPLHF. The CDR3 DNA sequence: TGTGCCAGCAGCTTAGGCCAGGATAATTCACCCCTCCACTTT.

The chain links TRBV5-4 to TRBJ2-2; TRBD2 matches 8 bases. The CDR3 is made up of 16 amino acids. With V trimmed by 5 bases and J by 7 bases, 13 bases remained unmatched. The germline V gene encodes CDR1 SGHNT and CDR2 YYREEE (reference sequence). The CDR3 is CASSTPGLEFGGELFF. The CDR3 coding sequence is TGTGCCAGCAGTACTCCGGGACTAGAGTTCGGCGGGGAGCTGTTTTTT.

The chain recombines TRBV7-2 with TRBJ2-2, with 10 bases lining up with TRBD1. This CDR3 contains 15 residues. V lost 10 bases and J lost 7; bases outside the gene matches: 12. CDR1 SGHTA and CDR2 FQGNSA come from the germline V gene. Here the CDR3 DNA reads TGTGCCACCCTTGGGGACAGGGGATTGGTCGGGGAGCTGTTTTTT. It is translated as CATLGDRGLVGELFF.

The chain combines TRBV10-3 with TRBJ2-5; 12 bases match TRBD2. Germline V gene lookup returns CDR1 ENHRY and CDR2 SYGVKD. The length of the CDR3 is 14 residues. The trim removed 6 bases at V and 3 bases at J, leaving 2 bases unmatched. The CDR3 loop is CAISGLAGKETQYF. The CDR3, as DNA: TGTGCCATCAGCGGACTAGCGGGGAAAGAGACCCAGTACTTC.

A remark on this clone: The identical CDR3 is also encoded by other nucleotide sequences in the sample. The chain is built from TRBV5-8 and TRBJ1-2; D ambiguous. The germline V gene has CDR1 SGHTS and CDR2 YDEGEE. The CDR3 sequence is 13 residues long. V lost 1 base to trimming and J lost 1 base, with 5 bases between them. The DNA for the CDR3 is TGTGCCAGCAGCTTGCTTAATAACTATGGCTACACCTTC. Translation: CASSLLNNYGYTF. The whole variable domain, filled in from reference TRBV5-8 and TRBJ1-2, reads EAGVTQSPTHLIKTRGQQATLRCSPISGHTSVYWYQQALGLGLQFLLWYDEGEERNRGNFPPRFSGRQFPNYSSELNVNALELEDSALYLCASSLLNNYGYTFGSGTRLTVV.

V usage is TRBV18 and J usage is TRBJ2-2; 8 bases are shared with TRBD1. CDR3 length: 16 residues. The germline V gene has CDR1 KGHSH and CDR2 LQKENI. Trimming took 2 bases from V and 3 from J; bases not matched to a gene: 5. CDR3 DNA: TGTGCCAGCTCACCATCCCCAGGGGGCGACACCGGGGAGCTGTTTTTT. Translation gives CASSPSPGGDTGELFF.

The rearrangement joins TRBV18 to TRBJ1-5; a weak D match, TRBD1 (5 bases). The CDR3 loop spans 19 amino acids. V gave up 1 base and J gave up 1 base, with 20 bases separating them. Germline V gene lookup returns CDR1 KGHSH and CDR2 LQKENI. CDR3 sequence: CASSPQSLQWGGSNQPQHF. The CDR3 region has the DNA TGTGCCAGCTCACCACAGTCCCTACAGTGGGGGGGAAGCAATCAGCCCCAGCATTTT.

The chain has TRBV7-6 and TRBJ1-1, with 7 bases aligning to TRBD1. The length of the CDR3 is 17 residues. Germline V gives CDR1 SGHVS, CDR2 FNYEAQ. V was clipped by 2 bases and J by 5 bases; unmatched bases: 14. The CDR3 reads CASSLKGSREGATEAFF. CDR3 DNA sequence: TGTGCCAGCAGCTTAAAGGGGAGTCGTGAGGGGGCAACTGAAGCTTTCTTT.

The V and J genes are TRBV27 and TRBJ1-6, with 9 bases lining up with TRBD1. Germline CDR1 is MNHEY and CDR2 is SMNVEV (reference sequence). J lost 10 bases, V lost 5 bases, and 6 bases had no gene match. This CDR3 is 14 amino acids long. Here the CDR3 DNA reads TGTGCCAGCAGTCGGGACAGGGTCGGCTCACCCCTCCACTTT. As protein: CASSRDRVGSPLHF.

This clone came up a few times. The chain carries TRBV6-6 and TRBJ2-4; 9 positions agree with TRBD1. The germline V gene has CDR1 MNHNY and CDR2 SVGAGI (reference sequence). Germline trimming cut 3 bases from V and 5 bases from J; bases unmatched to any gene: 8. The CDR3 runs to 16 residues. This CDR3 reads CASSYPGTGRENIQYF. Here the CDR3 DNA reads TGTGCCAGCAGTTATCCCGGGACAGGGAGGGAAAACATTCAGTACTTC.

This clone was detected a few times. The chain carries TRBV5-1 and TRBJ1-4, with TRBD1 identical over 7 bases. The CDR3 covers 16 residues. V lost 0 bases and J lost 3; bases outside the gene matches: 5. Germline-derived CDR1 and CDR2 are SGHRS and YFSETQ. CDR3 in amino acids: CASSLAQQGPNEKLFF. CDR3 in DNA: TGCGCCAGCAGCTTGGCCCAACAGGGGCCTAATGAAAAACTGTTTTTT.

The CDR3 nucleotides read TGTGCCAGCACCCGGGGGACCCGGGATAATTCACCCCTCCACTTT. This sequence encodes CASTRGTRDNSPLHF. The chain uses TRBV7-9 and TRBJ1-6; D is possibly TRBD1 (5 bases). V was trimmed by 7 bases and J by 5 bases, leaving 15 bases between them. Germline-derived CDR1 and CDR2 are SEHNR and FQNEAQ (reference sequence). The CDR3 spans 15 residues.

The chain joins TRBV5-4 to TRBJ2-7, with 10 bases identical to TRBD1. V shed 4 bases, J shed 7 bases, and the junction held 5 bases outside the gene matches. Germline V gene sequence: CDR1 SGHNT, CDR2 YYREEE (reference sequence). The CDR3 is 13 amino acids. The CDR3 DNA reads as TGTGCCAGCAGCATAGACAGGGGGCATGAGCAGTACTTC. Amino acid sequence: CASSIDRGHEQYF.

V and J are TRBV4-2 and TRBJ2-1; 8 bases line up with TRBD1. The ends lost 3 bases at V and 4 bases at J; junction bases unmatched: 8. This CDR3 contains 16 residues. Germline CDR1 reads LGHNA; CDR2 reads YNFKEQ. The CDR3 DNA is TGTGCCAGCAGCCACACGGGGACAGGAGTTTACAATGAGCAGTTCTTC. This translates into CASSHTGTGVYNEQFF.

The gene calls are TRBV7-2 and TRBJ1-1, with D unresolved. The length of the CDR3 is 14 residues. CDR1 SGHTA and CDR2 FQGNSA come from the germline V gene. V lost 5 bases to trimming and J lost 1 base, with 11 bases between them. CDR3: CASSLRYRNTEAFF. In DNA, the CDR3 is TGTGCCAGCAGCCTACGATACAGGAACACTGAAGCTTTCTTT.

This chain connects TRBV21-1 to TRBJ2-7; the table's D call, TRBD1, was not checked against the DNA. TRBV21-1 is described as a pseudogene. The CDR3 has 12 amino acids. The CDR3 nucleotides read TGTGCCAGCACCCATGGGCAAAACGAGCAGTACTTC. This codes for CASTHGQNEQYF.

This chain uses TRBV5-1 with TRBJ2-5; no definite D call. Trimming cost V 0 bases and J 0 bases, with 6 bases left between them. The germline V gene encodes CDR1 SGHRS and CDR2 YFSETQ. CDR3 length: 14 amino acids. The CDR3 DNA follows: TGCGCCAGCAGCTTGGGTCAGGACCAAGAGACCCAGTACTTC. This codes for CASSLGQDQETQYF.

This clone was detected only a few times. The J gene is TRBJ1-2, the V gene TRBV12-5; a possible D gene is TRBD1 (6 bases). Germline-derived CDR1 and CDR2 are LGHNT and FRNRAP. Trimming shortened V by 7 bases and J by 4 bases, and 16 bases separated the two germline ends. The CDR3 spans 14 residues. The CDR3, as DNA: TGTGCTAGTGCCTTTTCGACAGGCCTCTATGGCTACACCTTC. Its protein product is CASAFSTGLYGYTF.

This chain joins TRBV10-3 and TRBJ2-7; perhaps TRBD2 as D (5 bases). The CDR3 extends over 12 amino acids. Germline V lookup: CDR1 ENHRY, CDR2 SYGVKD. Trimming shortened V by 5 bases and J by 10 bases, and 15 bases separated the two germline ends. CDR3 in amino acids: CAISPRSGIQYF. The CDR3 nucleotides read TGTGCCATCAGTCCCCGGTCGGGGATACAGTACTTC.

The V call is TRBV7-2, the J call TRBJ2-1; D may be TRBD2 (5 bases). Per the germline V gene, CDR1 is SGHTA and CDR2 is FQGNSA. The CDR3 has 14 amino acids. The ends were cut back, 1 base at V and 8 bases at J, with 12 bases in the middle. This chain's CDR3 is CASSLVTGNDEQFF. In nucleotides, the CDR3 is TGTGCCAGCAGCTTAGTAACGGGGAACGATGAGCAGTTCTTC.